One and the same sample provided the 9 T cell receptor beta chains below, sequenced in a study of cytotoxic CD8 clonotypes in ibrutinib-treated CLL. Clones were sequenced by immunoSEQ multiplex PCR, and TCRdb holds only the in-frame ones, with some missing. The sample lists around 310,000 clones, about 80% occurring once. This sample comprised PBMCs, obtained before ibrutinib treatment. These receptors were taken from a human donor with chronic lymphocytic leukemia.

The DNA of the CDR3 is TGTGCCAGCAGCCCCAGGGGCAGATTGAACACTGAAGCTTTCTTT. Protein: CASSPRGRLNTEAFF. The rearrangement links TRBV6-6 to TRBJ1-1; tentatively, D is TRBD1 (6 bases). This CDR3 has 15 amino acids. The V gene's germline CDR1 is MNHNY and CDR2 SVGAGI (reference sequence). Trimming shortened V by 6 bases and J by 0 bases, and 14 bases separated the two germline ends.

The rearrangement joins TRBV29-1 to TRBJ2-5, with 9 bases identical to TRBD1. The germline CDR1 and CDR2 sequences are SQVTM and ANQGSEA. The V segment lost 2 bases and the J segment 4 bases; nucleotides outside the gene matches: 8. This CDR3 spans 15 amino acids. The CDR3 DNA reads as TGCAGCGTTGAAAAGTCAGGGACAGGGTCAGAGACCCAGTACTTC. The encoded protein is CSVEKSGTGSETQYF.

J is TRBJ1-1 and V is TRBV28; no reliable D call. The V gene lost 4 bases and the J gene lost 4 bases, with 10 bases spanning the gap. Germline V lookup: CDR1 MDHEN, CDR2 SYDVKM. The CDR3 length is 13 residues. CDR3 sequence: CASSSAIRTEAFF. Here the CDR3 DNA reads TGTGCCAGCAGTTCCGCCATACGCACTGAAGCTTTCTTT.

This clone is a singleton in its sample. The chain links TRBV29-1 to TRBJ2-2; D is uncertain. The CDR3 contains 11 residues. V lost 5 bases to trimming and J lost 3 bases, with 4 bases between them. Germline CDR1 reads SQVTM; CDR2 reads ANQGSEA. The CDR3 region is CSVFYTGELFF. The CDR3 DNA reads as TGCAGCGTTTTCTACACCGGGGAGCTGTTTTTT.

J is TRBJ1-1 and V is TRBV30; D perhaps matches TRBD1 (6 bases). V lost 6 bases and J 10 bases, leaving 24 bases between the germline ends. The CDR3 length is 14 residues. Germline assignment: CDR1 GTSNPN and CDR2 SVGIG (reference sequence). The CDR3 bases are TGTGCCTGTGAGGTAACGGGGGCTGGTTTGGGAGCTTTCTTT. Translation gives CACEVTGAGLGAFF.

The chain couples TRBV6-1 to TRBJ2-7; TRBD1 is a possible D gene (6 bases). Trimming pared 3 bases from V and 1 base from J, leaving 13 bases between. Germline V gene lookup returns CDR1 MNHNS and CDR2 SASEGT. The CDR3 consists of 15 residues. CDR3 DNA: TGTGCCAGCAGTGATCGAGACAGGTTATCCTACGAGCAGTACTTC. Translating gives CASSDRDRLSYEQYF.

V usage is TRBV21-1 and J usage is TRBJ2-5. TRBV21-1 is assigned pseudogene status. The CDR3 runs 19 residues. The CDR3 is CASSKRGEDSGAPGETQYF. In nucleotides, the CDR3 is TGTGCCAGCAGCAAAAGGGGGGAGGATAGCGGAGCCCCGGGGGAGACCCAGTACTTC.

The chain recombines TRBV5-1 with TRBJ2-3; perhaps TRBD1 as D (5 bases). V lost 0 bases and J lost 2, with 13 bases in between. In germline, CDR1 is SGHRS, CDR2 YFSETQ. The CDR3 length is 16 residues. The DNA of the CDR3 is TGCGCCAGCAGCTTGGTCCCAGGGCCAGACACAGATACGCAGTATTTT. This encodes CASSLVPGPDTDTQYF. The variable domain in full, completed from reference TRBV5-1 and TRBJ2-3, reads KAGVTQTPRYLIKTRGQQVTLSCSPISGHRSVSWYQQTPGQGLQFLFEYFSETQRNKGNFPGRFSGRQFSNSRSEMNVSTLELGDSALYLCASSLVPGPDTDTQYFGPGTRLTVL.

A few counts support this clone. V gene TRBV12-5 combines with J gene TRBJ2-7; 13 bases are shared with TRBD2. In germline, CDR1 is LGHNT, CDR2 FRNRAP. Germline trimming cut 1 base from V and 7 bases from J; bases unmatched to any gene: 4. The CDR3 totals 15 residues. The DNA of the CDR3 is TGTGCTAGTGGTTTGGCCGGACTAGCGGGAGAGGAGCAGTACTTC. Translating gives CASGLAGLAGEEQYF.